This passage covers 7 T cell receptor beta chains from one sample sequenced in a study of blood T cells in healthy people across ages. With a J-beta primer mix and a sample-barcoded 5' primer, a second PCR ran about 7 to 12 cycles. TCRdb independently ran MiXCR on the 5' RACE reads; one entry per CDR3 protein. The sample holds approximately 700,000 distinct CDR3 sequences, about a third seen once. What was sequenced was blood. The receptor source for this set is a woman of 80 years or more in good health.

This clonotype has only one observation. Since a much larger clone is just one base distant, this may be a read error. This chain uses TRBV5-1 with TRBJ2-1; 13 nucleotides line up with TRBD2. The better agreement between TRBJ2-7 and the DNA end casts doubt on the J call. The CDR3 has 16 amino acids. Looked up from germline, CDR1 is SGHRS and CDR2 is YFSETQ. CDR3 protein: CASSLGLAGGVNEQYF. CDR3 DNA: TGCGCCAGCAGCTTGGGACTAGCGGGGGGTGTCAATGAGCAGTACTTC.

This clonotype was seen repeatedly, ten times or more. The J gene is TRBJ2-1, the V gene TRBV6-2 or TRBV6-3; no clear D gene. The V end was cut by 4 bases, the J end by 4 bases, with 5 bases between. The CDR3 is made up of 12 amino acids. Germline assignment: CDR1 MNHEY and CDR2 SVGEGT. The CDR3 reads CASSFRYNEQFF. The CDR3, as DNA: TGTGCCAGCAGTTTCAGGTACAATGAGCAGTTCTTC.

This clonotype has ten or more counts. The CDR3 region is CAATGGRTDTQYF. The CDR3 nucleotides read TGTGCCGCCACCGGGGGTAGGACAGATACGCAGTATTTT. This chain joins TRBV10-3 and TRBJ2-3, with TRBD2 as a possible D gene (6 bases). The CDR3 spans 13 residues. The germline V gene encodes CDR1 ENHRY and CDR2 SYGVKD. V was cut by 11 bases and J by 3 bases, with 15 bases left in between.

The V call is TRBV9, the J call TRBJ2-2; 9 bases fit TRBD2. The CDR3 runs to 16 residues. Germline trimming cut 0 bases from V and 7 bases from J; bases unmatched to any gene: 7. Germline V lookup: CDR1 SGDLS, CDR2 YYNGEE. CDR3 DNA sequence: TGTGCCAGCAGCGTAGCTGGCGGGGGGGCCGGCGGGGAGCTGTTTTTT. Translating gives CASSVAGGGAGGELFF.

This clonotype was picked up a small number of times. J is TRBJ1-6 and V is TRBV28, with D unclear. The germline V gene has CDR1 MDHEN and CDR2 SYDVKM. The CDR3 is 12 amino acids. Trimming stripped 5 bases from V and 10 bases from J, with 9 bases between. The CDR3: CASSARTSPLHF. The CDR3 nucleotides read TGTGCCAGCAGTGCTCGGACGTCACCCCTCCACTTT.

As regards this clonotype: A read error is possible here, since a much larger clone lies one base away. This rearrangement joins TRBV5-1 to TRBJ2-3; 11 nucleotides agree with TRBD2. CDR1 is SGHRS and CDR2 is YFSETQ in the germline V gene. This CDR3 comprises 17 residues. Here the CDR3 reads CASSLAGGLYGTDTRYF. In DNA form, the CDR3 reads TGCGCCAGCAGTCTAGCGGGGGGCCTATACGGGACAGATACGCGGTATTTT.

This clonotype was counted ten times or more. The chain recombines TRBV5-6 with TRBJ2-2, with D possibly being TRBD1 or TRBD2 (5 bases each). Germline loops: CDR1 SGHDT, CDR2 YYEEEE. Trimming took off 2 bases at V and 2 bases at J, with 13 bases between the two ends. The CDR3 has 16 amino acids. DNA of the CDR3: TGTGCCAGCAGCTTTGGGACGCGGATTAACACCGGGGAGCTGTTTTTT. This gives the protein CASSFGTRINTGELFF. Variable domain in full (rest from reference TRBV5-6 and TRBJ2-2): DAGVTQSPTHLIKTRGQQVTLRCSPKSGHDTVSWYQQALGQGPQFIFQYYEEEERQRGNFPDRFSGHQFPNYSSELNVNALLLGDSALYLCASSFGTRINTGELFFGEGSRLTVL.